This TCR beta chain emerged from a study of CD8+ T cells in alopecia areata. Across the whole study: Treatment of the treated patients consisted of oral tofacitinib, 5 to 10 mg twice daily. After 6 to 18 months of tofacitinib, follow-up continued 6 months off drug. Study findings and constraints: Many expanded lesional clones remained in scalp and blood on tofacitinib. Normal skin's resident alphabeta T cells are also sequenced in scalp samples.

The sample's treatment: oral pan-JAK inhibitor, 5-10 mg twice daily. On this clone itself: As yet, its antigen is unknown.

Germline V gene lookup returns CDR1 MNHNY and CDR2 SVGAGI (reference sequence). V was pared by 5 bases and J by 3 bases, with 11 bases between. This CDR3 spans 14 amino acids. Following RNA extraction, reverse transcription yielded cDNA that acted as the sequencing template. Generated by immunoSEQ multiplex PCR, the TCRdb table keeps only in-frame clones and is missing some. The sample consists of approximately 210,000 clones, about three fifths of them appearing once. This TCR was sampled from a human donor with alopecia areata. The source material was CD4+ T cells sorted from blood, sampled at week 4, from a patient treated with tofacitinib. This sequence joins TRBV6-6 and TRBJ1-3, with D tentatively TRBD1 (5 bases). The CDR3 sequence is CASSRGGGGNTIYF. In DNA, the CDR3 is TGTGCCAGCAGTCGCGGGGGAGGTGGAAACACCATATATTTT.